This T cell receptor (beta chain) emerged from a study of beta chain features in type 1 diabetes. General study points: Patients' naive, central memory and regulatory TCRB repertoires appeared more alike than those of healthy donors.

Sorting with CD45RO/CCR7/CD25/CD127/CD95/CD27 yielded naive, central memory, regulatory and stem-like memory CD4+ cells. CDR1 and CDR2 from the germline V gene are MRHNA and SNTAGT. CDR3 length equals 14 residues. V lost 5 bases and J lost 4, with 11 bases in between. The investigators reverse transcribed all of the isolated RNA, so they sequenced expressed TCRB transcripts. For naive, central memory and regulatory T cell samples, reads averaged approximately 3.6 million. Repertoires were generated with immunoSEQ multiplex PCR, while TCRdb's copy carries only in-frame clones and drops some. The sample records 250,000 to 400,000 clones, approximately 15% being singletons. As for this clone: Its specificity is unknown.

The clonotype was recovered from a man aged 25-45 years in good health. The sequenced sample consisted of central memory CD4+ T cells from blood. V usage is TRBV6-4 and J usage is TRBJ1-4, with D possibly being TRBD1 (6 bases). The chain's CDR3 is CASSYGQNNEKLFF. CDR3 sequence (DNA): TGTGCCAGCAGTTACGGACAGAATAATGAAAAACTGTTTTTT.